This entry is about one T cell receptor beta chain. Selected positively for CCR7 and CD45RO-negative, naive CD8 cells excluded terminally differentiated effector memory CD45RA+ cells. This sample was included in a study of shared clonotypes between healthy human individuals. Germline-derived CDR1 and CDR2 are SGHTA and FQGNSA. The CDR3 loop spans 14 amino acids. V was pared by 3 bases and J by 8 bases, with 16 bases between. Libraries were prepared by immunoSEQ multiplex PCR; TCRdb keeps only in-frame clonotypes and omits some of them. The profile shows approximately 2,000,000 clones, approximately 92% of them singletons.

The chain links TRBV7-2 to TRBJ1-2; D gene unclear. This clonotype originated in a man aged 18 to 30 in good health. Some clones in this sample may be carry-over from other donors' samples. Sequencing was performed on naive CD8+ T cells from PBMCs. The CDR3 region is CASSFYGMEEGYTF. The CDR3 DNA reads TGTGCCAGCAGCTTTTATGGGATGGAGGAAGGCTACACCTTC.